The 10 T cell receptor beta chains listed next were all sequenced from one sample in a study of T cells expressing NK-cell markers. TCRdb reprocessed the 5' RACE reads and stores each CDR3 protein as one record, lacking DNA. Its clone listing holds 130,000 to 150,000 distinct CDR3 sequences. Material: blood T cells: a sorted CD56 or NKG2C T cell subset, CD4+ or CD8+ T cells, or bulk PBMC T cells (not recorded which). The receptors were sampled from a man younger than 30 in good health.

The rearrangement joins TRBV27 to TRBJ2-3; the TRBD1 assignment by TCRdb is unverifiable without DNA. This CDR3 region has 14 residues. Germline assignment: CDR1 MNHEY and CDR2 SMNVEV (reference sequence). The CDR3 sequence is CASSLGGFTDTQYF.

The chain's CDR3 is CASSESQLAGGRLLQGQFF. V and J are TRBV10-1 and TRBJ2-1; the TRBD2 assignment by TCRdb is unverifiable without DNA. CDR3 length: 19 amino acids. CDR1 is WNHNN, CDR2 SYGVQD, per germline (reference sequence).

The V call is TRBV12-3 or TRBV12-4, the J call TRBJ2-2; TCRdb's assignment of TRBD1 cannot be checked, as there is no DNA. The CDR3 is 12 residues long. CDR3 sequence: CASSPPGGELFF.

The rearrangement uses TRBV20-1 and TRBJ2-1; TCRdb's D call, TRBD2, is unchecked because there is no DNA. The CDR3 is 15 residues long. The germline CDR1 and CDR2 sequences are DFQATT and SNEGSKA (reference sequence). Here the CDR3 reads CSAREDGGGYNEQFF.

The chain recombines TRBV7-6 with TRBJ2-7. Germline assignment: CDR1 SGHVS and CDR2 FNYEAQ. The CDR3 consists of 13 residues. This CDR3 reads CASSLAQNYEQYF.

The V and J genes are TRBV19 and TRBJ2-1; no DNA is available, so the TRBD2 call from TCRdb remains unchecked. The CDR3 length is 16 residues. The germline V gene has CDR1 LNHDA and CDR2 SQIVND (reference sequence). The CDR3 sequence: CASSISGGPSSDEQFF.

The V gene is TRBV3-1, the J gene TRBJ2-1. Germline CDR1 is LGHDT and CDR2 is YNNKEL (reference sequence). The length of the CDR3 is 15 residues. CDR3 in amino acids: CASTADLSSYNEQFF.

V usage is TRBV6-4 and J usage is TRBJ2-3; without DNA, the TCRdb call of TRBD2 cannot be checked. This CDR3 is built from 20 residues. Germline values: CDR1 MRHNA, CDR2 SNTAGT. The CDR3 region is CASSNPLAGGPYRNTDTQYF.

The chain combines TRBV19 with TRBJ1-5; the TCRdb call, TRBD1, lacks DNA for checking. Germline V gives CDR1 LNHDA, CDR2 SQIVND (reference sequence). This CDR3 is 14 amino acids long. The CDR3 loop reads CASSARQFPQPQHF.

The rearrangement uses TRBV7-9 and TRBJ2-5; TCRdb calls TRBD2, which cannot be checked without DNA. This CDR3 is 15 amino acids long. CDR1 is SEHNR and CDR2 is FQNEAQ in the germline V gene (reference sequence). The CDR3: CASSVPREAQETQYF. The full variable domain, rest sourced from reference TRBV7-9 and TRBJ2-5, is DTGVSQNPRHKITKRGQNVTFRCDPISEHNRLYWYRQTLGQGPEFLTYFQNEAQLEKSRLLSDRFSAERPKGSFSTLEIQRTEQGDSAMYLCASSVPREAQETQYFGPGTRLLVL.